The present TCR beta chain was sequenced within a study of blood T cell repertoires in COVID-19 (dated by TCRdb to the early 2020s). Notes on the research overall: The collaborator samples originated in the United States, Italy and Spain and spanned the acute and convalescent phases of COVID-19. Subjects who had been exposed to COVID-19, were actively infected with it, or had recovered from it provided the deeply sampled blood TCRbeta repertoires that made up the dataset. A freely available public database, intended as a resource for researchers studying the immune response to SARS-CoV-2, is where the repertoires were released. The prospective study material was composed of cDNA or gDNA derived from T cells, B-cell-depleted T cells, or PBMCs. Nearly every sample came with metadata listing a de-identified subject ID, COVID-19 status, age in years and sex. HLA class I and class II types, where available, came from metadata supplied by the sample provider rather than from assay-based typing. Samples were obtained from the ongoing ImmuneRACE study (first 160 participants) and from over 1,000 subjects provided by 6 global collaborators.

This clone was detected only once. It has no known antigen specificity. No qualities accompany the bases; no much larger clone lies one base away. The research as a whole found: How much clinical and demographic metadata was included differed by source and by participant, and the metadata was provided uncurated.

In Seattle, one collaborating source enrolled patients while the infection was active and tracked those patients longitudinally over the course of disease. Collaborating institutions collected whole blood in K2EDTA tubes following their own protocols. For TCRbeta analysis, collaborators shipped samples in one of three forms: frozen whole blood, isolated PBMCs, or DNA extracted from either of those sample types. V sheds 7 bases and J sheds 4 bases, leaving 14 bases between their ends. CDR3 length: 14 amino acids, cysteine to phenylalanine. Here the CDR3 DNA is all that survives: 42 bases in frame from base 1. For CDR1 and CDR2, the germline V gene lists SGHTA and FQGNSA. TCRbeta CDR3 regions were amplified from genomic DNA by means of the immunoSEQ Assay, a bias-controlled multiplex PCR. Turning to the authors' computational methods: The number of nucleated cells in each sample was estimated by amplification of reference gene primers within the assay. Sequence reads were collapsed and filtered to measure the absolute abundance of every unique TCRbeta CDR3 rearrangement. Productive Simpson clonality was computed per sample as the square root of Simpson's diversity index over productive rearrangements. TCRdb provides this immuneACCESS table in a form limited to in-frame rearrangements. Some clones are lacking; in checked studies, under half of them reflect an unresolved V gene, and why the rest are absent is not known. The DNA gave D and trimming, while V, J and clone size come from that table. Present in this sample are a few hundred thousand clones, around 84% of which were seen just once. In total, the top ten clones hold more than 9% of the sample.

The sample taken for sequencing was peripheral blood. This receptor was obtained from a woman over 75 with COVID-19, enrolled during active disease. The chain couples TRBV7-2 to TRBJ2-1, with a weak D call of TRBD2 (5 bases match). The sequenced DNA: TGTGCCAGCACGGGCGGGCGGGCATACAATGAGCAGTTCTTC. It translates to CASTGGRAYNEQFF. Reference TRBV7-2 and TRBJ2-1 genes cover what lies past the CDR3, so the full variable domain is GAGVSQSPSNKVTEKGKDVELRCDPISGHTALYWYRQSLGQGLEFLIYFQGNSAPDKSGLPSDRFSAERTGGSVSTLTIQRTQQEDSAVYLCASTGGRAYNEQFFGPGTRLTVL.